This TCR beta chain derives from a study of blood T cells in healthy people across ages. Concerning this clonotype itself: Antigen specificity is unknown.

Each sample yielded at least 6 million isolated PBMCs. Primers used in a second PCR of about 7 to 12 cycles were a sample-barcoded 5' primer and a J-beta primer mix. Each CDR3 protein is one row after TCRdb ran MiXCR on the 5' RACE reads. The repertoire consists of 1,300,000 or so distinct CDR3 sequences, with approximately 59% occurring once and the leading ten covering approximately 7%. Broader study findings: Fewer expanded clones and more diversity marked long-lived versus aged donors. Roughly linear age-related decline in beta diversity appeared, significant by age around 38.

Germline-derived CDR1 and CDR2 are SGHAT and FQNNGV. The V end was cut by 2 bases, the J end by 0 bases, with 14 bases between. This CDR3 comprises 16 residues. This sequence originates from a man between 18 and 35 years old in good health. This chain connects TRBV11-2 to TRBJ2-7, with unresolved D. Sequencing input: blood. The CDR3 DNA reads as TGTGCCAGCAGCTTACCGTGGGGTACTGCCTCCTACGAGCAGTACTTC. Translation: CASSLPWGTASYEQYF.